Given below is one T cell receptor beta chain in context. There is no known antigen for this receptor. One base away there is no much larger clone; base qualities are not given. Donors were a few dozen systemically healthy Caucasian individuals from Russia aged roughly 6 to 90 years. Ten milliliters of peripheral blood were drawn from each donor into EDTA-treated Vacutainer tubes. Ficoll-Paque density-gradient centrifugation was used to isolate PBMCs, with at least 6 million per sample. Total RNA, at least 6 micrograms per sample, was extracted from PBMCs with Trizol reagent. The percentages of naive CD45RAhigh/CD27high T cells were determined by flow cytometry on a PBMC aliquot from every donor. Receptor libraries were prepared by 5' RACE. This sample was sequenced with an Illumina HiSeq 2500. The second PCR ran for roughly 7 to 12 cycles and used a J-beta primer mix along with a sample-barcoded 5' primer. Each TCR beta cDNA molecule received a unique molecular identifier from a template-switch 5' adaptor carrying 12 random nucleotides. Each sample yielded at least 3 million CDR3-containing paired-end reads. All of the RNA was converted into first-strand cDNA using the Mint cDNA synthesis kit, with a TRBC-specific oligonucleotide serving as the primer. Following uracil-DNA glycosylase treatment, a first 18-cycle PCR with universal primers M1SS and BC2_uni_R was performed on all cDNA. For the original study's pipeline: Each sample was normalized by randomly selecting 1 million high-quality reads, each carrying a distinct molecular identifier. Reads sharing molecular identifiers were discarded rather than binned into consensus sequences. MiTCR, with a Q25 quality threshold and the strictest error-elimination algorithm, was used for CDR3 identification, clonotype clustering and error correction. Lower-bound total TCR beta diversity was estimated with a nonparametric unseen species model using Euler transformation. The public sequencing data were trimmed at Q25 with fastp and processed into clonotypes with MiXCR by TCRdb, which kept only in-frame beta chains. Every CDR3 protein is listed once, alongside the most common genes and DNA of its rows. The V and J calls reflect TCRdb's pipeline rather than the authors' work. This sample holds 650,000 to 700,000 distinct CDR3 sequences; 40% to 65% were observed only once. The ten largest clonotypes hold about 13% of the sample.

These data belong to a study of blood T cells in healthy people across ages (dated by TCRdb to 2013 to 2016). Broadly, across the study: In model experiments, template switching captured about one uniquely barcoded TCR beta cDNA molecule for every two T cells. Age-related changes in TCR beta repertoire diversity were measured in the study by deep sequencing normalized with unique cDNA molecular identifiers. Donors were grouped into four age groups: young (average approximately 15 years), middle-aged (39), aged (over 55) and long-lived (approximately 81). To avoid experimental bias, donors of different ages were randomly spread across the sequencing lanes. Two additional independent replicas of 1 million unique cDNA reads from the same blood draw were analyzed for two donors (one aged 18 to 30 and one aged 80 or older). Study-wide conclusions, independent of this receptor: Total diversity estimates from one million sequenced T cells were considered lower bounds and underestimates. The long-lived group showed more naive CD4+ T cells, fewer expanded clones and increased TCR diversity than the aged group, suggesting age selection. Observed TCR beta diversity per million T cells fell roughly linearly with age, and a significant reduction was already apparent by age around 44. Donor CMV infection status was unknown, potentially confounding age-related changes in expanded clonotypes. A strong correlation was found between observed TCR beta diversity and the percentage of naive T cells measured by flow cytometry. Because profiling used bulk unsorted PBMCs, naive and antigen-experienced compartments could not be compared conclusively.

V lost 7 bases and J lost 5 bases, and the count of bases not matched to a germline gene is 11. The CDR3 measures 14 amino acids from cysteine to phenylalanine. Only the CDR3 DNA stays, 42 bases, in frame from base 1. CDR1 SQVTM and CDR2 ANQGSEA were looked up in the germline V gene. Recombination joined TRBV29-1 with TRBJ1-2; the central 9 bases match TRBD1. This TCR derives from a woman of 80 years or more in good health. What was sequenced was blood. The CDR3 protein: CSAAPGTGTYGYTF. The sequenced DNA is TGCAGCGCCGCCCCCGGGACAGGGACTTATGGCTACACCTTC.